Shown below are 9 T cell receptor beta chains from a single sample sequenced in a study of OX40 agonist ivuxolimab in advanced cancers. Libraries were prepared by immunoSEQ multiplex PCR; TCRdb keeps only in-frame clonotypes and omits some of them. The data hold 95,000 to 150,000 clones, with around 95% observed a single time. The sequenced sample was CD4+ or CD8+ T cells sorted from blood, obtained in a trial of the OX40 agonist ivuxolimab. Source of these receptors: an adult with an advanced solid tumor such as melanoma, head and neck, liver or kidney cancer.

This clone was found once. The chain recombines TRBV5-4 with TRBJ1-6, with a tentative D call TRBD1 (5 bases). CDR3 size: 16 residues. The V gene's germline CDR1 is SGHNT and CDR2 YYREEE (reference sequence). V was clipped by 1 base and J by 6 bases, with 14 bases between them. CDR3 residues: CASSLWGEVTNSPLHF. DNA of the CDR3: TGTGCCAGCAGCTTGTGGGGGGAAGTAACTAATTCACCCCTCCACTTT.

This chain links TRBV6-1 with TRBJ2-2; D not resolved. This CDR3 is built from 15 residues. Germline loops: CDR1 MNHNS, CDR2 SASEGT. Trimming took off 0 bases at V and 7 bases at J, with 12 bases between the two ends. The CDR3 sequence is CASSEAVGWVGELFF. The DNA for the CDR3 is TGTGCCAGCAGTGAAGCGGTGGGGTGGGTCGGGGAGCTGTTTTTT.

A word on this clone: The identical CDR3 is also encoded by other nucleotide sequences in the sample. This chain links TRBV11-3 with TRBJ2-7, with TRBD1 matching over 10 bases. The germline V gene encodes CDR1 SGHNT and CDR2 YENEEA. The CDR3 is 15 amino acids. With V trimmed by 0 bases and J by 4 bases, 3 bases remained unmatched. The DNA for the CDR3 is TGTGCCAGCAGCTTAGATGGGACAGGGGTGTACGAGCAGTACTTC. Encoded protein: CASSLDGTGVYEQYF.

The rearrangement links TRBV10-3 to TRBJ1-1; D gene ambiguous. Per germline, CDR1 ENHRY and CDR2 SYGVKD. V shed 4 bases and J shed 1 base, with 4 bases lying between them. The length of the CDR3 is 12 residues. CDR3 nucleotide sequence: TGTGCCATCAGTGCCCAGAACACTGAAGCTTTCTTT. Protein product: CAISAQNTEAFF.

The rearrangement joins TRBV19 to TRBJ2-5; TRBD1 matches at 11 bases. The CDR3 extends over 15 amino acids. Germline V CDR1 and CDR2: LNHDA, SQIVND (reference sequence). V lost 5 bases to trimming and J lost 4 bases; unmatched junction nucleotides: 6. The CDR3 protein is CASSQTGTGGETQYF. CDR3 sequence (DNA): TGTGCCAGTAGTCAGACCGGGACAGGGGGAGAGACCCAGTACTTC. The entire variable domain, with the rest obtained from reference TRBV19 and TRBJ2-5, is as follows: DGGITQSPKYLFRKEGQNVTLSCEQNLNHDAMYWYRQDPGQGLRLIYYSQIVNDFQKGDIAEGYSVSREKKESFPLTVTSAQKNPTAFYLCASSQTGTGGETQYFGPGTRLLVL.

V usage is TRBV6-5 and J usage is TRBJ2-7, with 7 bases aligning to TRBD1. V gave up 8 bases and J gave up 1 base; unmatched junction bases: 2. The CDR3 runs to 12 residues. In germline, CDR1 is MNHEY, CDR2 SVGAGI. The CDR3 nucleotides are TGTGCCAGCGGGACAGTTTCCTACGAGCAGTACTTC. It translates to CASGTVSYEQYF.

The chain combines TRBV11-2 with TRBJ2-7; D remains unclear. CDR1 is SGHAT and CDR2 is FQNNGV in the germline V gene. Between the trimmed V and J ends, which lost 1 base and 2 bases, there was a span of 15 bases. The CDR3 covers 16 residues. CDR3: CASSLGVPAATYEQYF. As DNA, the CDR3 is TGTGCCAGCAGCTTAGGGGTCCCGGCAGCAACCTACGAGCAGTACTTC.

This clone was observed a single time. The chain combines TRBV20-1 with TRBJ2-7; D uncertain. The CDR3 spans 10 residues. With 6 bases removed from V and 3 bases from J, the gap between germline ends came to 6 bases. Germline V gene data show CDR1 as DFQATT and CDR2 as SNEGSKA (reference sequence). CDR3 protein: CSALNYEQYF. CDR3 nucleotides: TGCAGTGCCCTCAACTACGAGCAGTACTTC.

V and J are TRBV19 and TRBJ1-3, with a possible D match to TRBD1 (5 bases). V was shortened by 6 bases and J by 0 bases, with 15 bases between the two germline ends. Germline V CDR1 and CDR2: LNHDA, SQIVND (reference sequence). CDR3 length: 16 residues. CDR3 coding DNA: TGTGCCAGTAGCCCCCTGGGACTGATCTCTGGAAACACCATATATTTT. This codes for CASSPLGLISGNTIYF. The full variable domain, rest sourced from reference TRBV19 and TRBJ1-3, is DGGITQSPKYLFRKEGQNVTLSCEQNLNHDAMYWYRQDPGQGLRLIYYSQIVNDFQKGDIAEGYSVSREKKESFPLTVTSAQKNPTAFYLCASSPLGLISGNTIYFGEGSWLTVV.